This T cell receptor beta chain was documented in a study of blood T cell repertoires in COVID-19. The CDR3 consists of 14 residues. Trimming took off 1 base at V and 4 bases at J, with 11 bases between the two ends. The germline gives CDR1 SGHNT, CDR2 YYREEE (reference sequence). Clones were read by immunoSEQ multiplex PCR, and TCRdb kept only the in-frame ones, dropping some. The profile shows roughly 700,000 clones, 70% to 90% of them singletons. The chain uses TRBV5-4 and TRBJ1-1; TRBD1 is a possible D gene (5 bases). The clonotype originates from a woman aged 18-29 years with acute or convalescent COVID-19. Sequencing used peripheral blood. The CDR3 spells CASSLRQGSTEAFF. The CDR3 DNA reads as TGTGCCAGCAGCTTGAGGCAGGGCAGCACTGAAGCTTTCTTT.